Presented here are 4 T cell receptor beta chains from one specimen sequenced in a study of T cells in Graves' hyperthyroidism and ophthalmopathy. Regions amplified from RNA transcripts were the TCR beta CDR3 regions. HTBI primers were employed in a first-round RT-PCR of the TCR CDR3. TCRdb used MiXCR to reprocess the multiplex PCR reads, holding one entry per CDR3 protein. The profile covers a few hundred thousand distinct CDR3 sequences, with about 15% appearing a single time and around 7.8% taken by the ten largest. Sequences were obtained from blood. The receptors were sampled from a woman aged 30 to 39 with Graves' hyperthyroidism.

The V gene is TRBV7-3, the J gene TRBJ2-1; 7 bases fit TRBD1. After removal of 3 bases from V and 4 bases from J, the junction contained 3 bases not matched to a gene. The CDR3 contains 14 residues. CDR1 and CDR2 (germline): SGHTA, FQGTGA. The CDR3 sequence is CASSFGGQYNEQFF. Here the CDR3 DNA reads TGTGCCAGCAGCTTTGGGGGACAGTACAATGAGCAGTTCTTC.

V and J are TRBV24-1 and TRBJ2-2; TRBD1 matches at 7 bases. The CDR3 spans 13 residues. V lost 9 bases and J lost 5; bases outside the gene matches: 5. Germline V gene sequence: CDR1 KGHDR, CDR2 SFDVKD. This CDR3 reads CATRSGGTGELFF. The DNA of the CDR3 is TGTGCCACCCGATCAGGGGGAACCGGGGAGCTGTTTTTT.

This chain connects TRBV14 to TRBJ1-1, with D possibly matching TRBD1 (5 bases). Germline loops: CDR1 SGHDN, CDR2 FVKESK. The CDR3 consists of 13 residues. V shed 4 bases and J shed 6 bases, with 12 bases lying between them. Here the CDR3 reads CASSRSGGAEAFF. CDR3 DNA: TGTGCCAGCAGCCGTTCTGGAGGGGCTGAAGCTTTCTTT.

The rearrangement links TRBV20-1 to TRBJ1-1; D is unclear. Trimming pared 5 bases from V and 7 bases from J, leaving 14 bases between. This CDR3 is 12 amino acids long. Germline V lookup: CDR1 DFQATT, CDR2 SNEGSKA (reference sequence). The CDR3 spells CSARLRGFEAFF. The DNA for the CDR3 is TGCAGTGCTCGCCTGCGGGGTTTTGAAGCTTTCTTT.